One T cell receptor beta chain is described in this entry. Its target is not known. This record belongs to a study of T cell responses to AZD1222 COVID-19 vaccine. TCRdb's copy holds only in-frame clones and misses some; the assay was immunoSEQ multiplex PCR. The sample yields around 140,000 clones, about nine tenths seen once. Between the trimmed V and J ends, which lost 1 base and 5 bases, there was a span of 12 bases. Germline V lookup: CDR1 SGHAT, CDR2 FQDESV (reference sequence). The CDR3 is 15 residues long. General study results and limits: The CD4 TCRs associated with vaccination extended across spike and predominated at 160-218 and 743-854.

The study pooled second doses at about 4 or about 12 weeks. The sequence derives from an adult who received the AZD1222 COVID-19 vaccine. The chain uses TRBV11-1 and TRBJ2-1, with a tentative D call TRBD2 (6 bases). This specimen was peripheral blood, taken 28 days after the second AZD1222 dose. The chain's CDR3 is CASSLVISGNNEQFF. The DNA for the CDR3 is TGTGCCAGCAGCTTAGTGATTAGCGGCAACAATGAGCAGTTCTTC. Together with reference TRBV11-1 and TRBJ2-1, the CDR3 gives the full variable domain: EAEVAQSPRYKITEKSQAVAFWCDPISGHATLYWYRQILGQGPELLVQFQDESVVDDSQLPKDRFSAERLKGVDSTLKIQPAELGDSAMYLCASSLVISGNNEQFFGPGTRLTVL.